Reported below is one T cell receptor beta chain. The data stem from a study of blood T cell repertoires in COVID-19. Study-level information: Samples came from the United States, Italy and Spain, spanning acute and convalescent COVID-19.

Cohorts were based on clinical histories the participants reported. TCRdb's table, derived via immunoSEQ multiplex PCR, lists solely in-frame clones and lacks some. The sample yields 350,000 to 400,000 clones, more than 80% seen once. The sample taken for sequencing was PBMCs or T cells enriched from blood (not recorded which). The clonotype originates from a young man who had recovered from COVID-19.

The CDR3 sequence is CASSQGGGRAGYEQFF. Here the CDR3 DNA reads TGCGCCAGCAGCCAAGGTGGAGGGCGGGCTGGGTACGAGCAGTTCTTC. The chain links TRBV4-3 to TRBJ2-1, with D possibly TRBD2 on 6 matching bases. The V and J ends lost 1 base and 10 bases respectively, with 20 bases between them. CDR3 size: 16 residues. Germline V gene sequence: CDR1 LGHNA, CDR2 YSLEER.